The 8 T cell receptor beta chains listed next were all sequenced from one sample in a study of spatial heterogeneity in lung cancer. Findings of the study overall: Tumor mutation count correlated with how many alpha and beta TCRs expanded intratumorally.

Their antigen targets remain unknown. Specified time point: sample taken at primary tumor resection. TCRdb called the 5' RACE reads again in MiXCR, with one record for every CDR3 protein. The sample consists of approximately 11,000 distinct CDR3 sequences, roughly 5% of them appearing once. Sequenced here: lung tumor tissue, sampled at surgery. These receptors all stem from a male donor with early-stage non-small cell lung cancer.

With regard to this clonotype: A library made for alpha chains picked up this beta chain off target, so its size means little. The gene calls are TRBV7-2 and TRBJ2-5; possible D gene TRBD2, 6 bases. CDR1 and CDR2 (germline): SGHTA, FQGNSA. CDR3 length: 14 residues. V lost 5 bases to trimming and J lost 5 bases, with 15 bases between them. The CDR3 coding sequence is TGTGCCAGCAGCGCGGACTATACCAAGGAGACCCAGTACTTC. It specifies CASSADYTKETQYF.

Of note for this clonotype: For a library built for alpha chains, this beta chain is a stray read; little rests on its size. V and J are TRBV20-1 and TRBJ2-3, with D possibly being TRBD1 (8 bases). The ends were cut back, 6 bases at V and 4 bases at J, with 17 bases in the middle. The CDR3 length is 14 residues. The germline V gene encodes CDR1 DFQATT and CDR2 SNEGSKA (reference sequence). The DNA of the CDR3 is TGCAGTGCAATTACAGGGGGAGGGGCAGATACGCAGTATTTT. It translates to CSAITGGGADTQYF.

In this sample, this clonotype is medium-sized. Because the library targeted alpha chains, this beta chain is an off-target read whose size means little. The genes are TRBV28 and TRBJ1-5; no clear D gene. Germline CDR1 is MDHEN and CDR2 is SYDVKM. The V end was cut by 6 bases, the J end by 9 bases, with 9 bases between. The CDR3 loop spans 11 amino acids. CDR3 loop: CASRGRGPQHF. CDR3 nucleotide sequence: TGTGCCAGCAGGGGCCGGGGGCCCCAGCATTTT.

This clonotype was observed a few times. This beta chain slipped into a library made for alpha chains as a stray read, so its size is not meaningful. This chain links TRBV12-2 with TRBJ2-1. TRBV12-2 is assigned pseudogene status. This CDR3 has 12 residues. CDR3 sequence (DNA): TGTGCAAGTCGCCCTCAGAATTGGGAGCAGTTCTTC. This translates into CASRPQNWEQFF.

This clonotype occurred a few times. Since the library was made to target alpha chains, this beta chain is a stray read and its abundance is not meaningful. The gene calls are TRBV6-5 and TRBJ1-2; TRBD1 might be the D (6 bases). CDR3 length equals 15 residues. Germline CDR1 reads MNHEY; CDR2 reads SVGAGI. Trimming removed 6 bases from V and 4 bases from J, with 18 bases in between. CDR3 in amino acids: CASRVGGRASYGYTF. The CDR3 DNA sequence: TGTGCCAGCAGAGTCGGGGGCAGGGCTAGCTATGGCTACACCTTC.

This clonotype was observed at least ten times. Since the library was made to target alpha chains, this beta chain is a stray read and its abundance is not meaningful. This chain joins TRBV29-1 and TRBJ2-1; TRBD2 matches 7 bases. V dropped 1 base and J dropped 8; count of bases not matched to a gene: 11. This CDR3 has 15 amino acids. Germline values: CDR1 SQVTM, CDR2 ANQGSEA. Here the CDR3 reads CSVEGAGVLWDEQFF. In DNA form, the CDR3 reads TGCAGCGTTGAAGGGGCGGGAGTTCTCTGGGATGAGCAGTTCTTC.

By share, this clonotype counts as medium-sized. The library was prepared for alpha chains; this beta chain is a stray read, so its frequency means little. The chain uses TRBV12-3 or TRBV12-4 and TRBJ2-3, with 7 bases identical to TRBD2. This CDR3 has 16 amino acids. With 3 bases clipped from V and 3 bases from J, the junction kept 9 bases outside the gene matches. The CDR3 loop reads CASSFLAESPTDTQYF. CDR3 bases: TGTGCCAGCAGTTTTCTAGCGGAAAGCCCTACAGATACGCAGTATTTT.

In its sample, this clonotype was seen many times. This beta chain appears as a stray read in a library generated for alpha chains; its size is not informative. This chain uses TRBV7-9 with TRBJ1-5, with TRBD1 as a possible D gene (6 bases). The CDR3 has 14 amino acids. Germline lookup yields CDR1 SEHNR and CDR2 FQNEAQ (reference sequence). The ends were cut back, 4 bases at V and 5 bases at J, with 12 bases in the middle. CDR3 amino acids: CASSSQGTDQPQHF. Written as DNA, the CDR3 is TGTGCCAGCAGCTCACAGGGTACGGATCAGCCCCAGCATTTT.